The 21 T cell receptor beta chains reported below all come from one sample, sequenced in a study of T-cell reconstitution after alpha-beta-depleted transplantation in children (dated by TCRdb to about 2016). The method behind the library was PCR. Sequencing instrument: Illumina HiSeq 2500. To normalize quantification of the TCRbeta repertoire, the TCR libraries were built with molecular barcoding that relied on unique molecular identifiers. The public sequencing data were trimmed at Q25 with fastp and processed into clonotypes with MiXCR by TCRdb, which kept only in-frame beta chains. Records with the same CDR3 protein are collapsed into one entry carrying the most frequent genes and DNA. The sample records hundreds of thousands of distinct CDR3 sequences, 13% of which are singletons. The top ten constitute around 0.8% of the sample. Reading the label with the study, this specimen's treatment or condition is: allogeneic hematopoietic cell transplantation with graft depleted of TCRalphabeta T cells and CD19 B cells.

The sequences come from PBMCs, collected before TCRalphabeta/CD19-depleted stem cell transplant. These receptor sequences come from a girl aged 2 to 10 with congenital amegakaryocytic thrombocytopenia, due to receive a stem cell transplant.

The table lists this clonotype with a few counts. Being one base from a much bigger clone, this may be a read error. CDR3 protein: CASSFVRGRAFTDTQYF. The CDR3 DNA follows: TGCGCCAGCAGCTTTGTCAGGGGGCGAGCATTTACAGATACGCAGTATTTT. The chain couples TRBV5-1 to TRBJ2-3; 8 positions agree with TRBD1. The CDR3 sequence is 17 residues long. In germline, CDR1 is SGHRS, CDR2 YFSETQ. V trimming: 2 bases; J trimming: 3 bases; junction bases outside the gene matches: 11.

V and J are TRBV5-1 and TRBJ2-2; 10 nucleotides align to TRBD2. V trimming: 7 bases; J trimming: 5 bases; junction bases outside the gene matches: 5. This CDR3 comprises 14 residues. Germline V gives CDR1 SGHRS, CDR2 YFSETQ. CDR3 sequence (DNA): TGCGCCAGCCGCTCGACTAGCGGGACCGGGGAGCTGTTTTTT. Its protein product is CASRSTSGTGELFF.

Notes on this clonotype: A junction boundary mismatches the germline segment, possibly from a read error. V is TRBV5-1 and J is TRBJ2-2, with TRBD2 identical over 9 bases. This CDR3 is 19 amino acids long. Per germline, CDR1 SGHRS and CDR2 YFSETQ. CDR3 sequence: CASTLDVAGGPGNTGELFF. CDR3 sequence (DNA): TGCGCCAGCACCTTGGATGTGGCGGGAGGGCCAGGGAACACCGGGGAGCTGTTTTTT.

Many counts were recorded for this clonotype. The chain is built from TRBV7-9 and TRBJ1-2, with unresolved D. Germline V lookup: CDR1 SEHNR, CDR2 FQNEAQ (reference sequence). The CDR3 is made up of 14 amino acids. V was pared by 0 bases and J by 6 bases, with 11 bases between. DNA of the CDR3: TGTGCCAGCAGCTTAGCGGACCCATCGCATGGCTACACCTTC. As protein: CASSLADPSHGYTF.

The gene calls are TRBV12-3 or TRBV12-4 and TRBJ2-7; 12 nucleotides line up with TRBD2. The CDR3 totals 18 residues. V was pared by 5 bases and J by 0 bases, with 11 bases of the junction left unmatched. The CDR3 nucleotides read TGTGCCAGCAGTCCACTCTTCGGACTAGCGGGGAACTCCTACGAGCAGTACTTC. Its translation is CASSPLFGLAGNSYEQYF.

Note on this clonotype: The junction shows a germline mismatch at one end, possibly a read error. V gene TRBV6-5 combines with J gene TRBJ2-7; 9 nucleotides align to TRBD1. Germline CDR1 is MNHEY and CDR2 is SVGAGI. The CDR3 sequence is 11 residues long. CDR3 sequence: CASSSRDRVWF. The DNA of the CDR3 is TGTGCCAGCAGTTCTAGGGACAGGGTGTGGTTC.

A few counts support this clonotype. The chain has TRBV4-2 and TRBJ1-5, with 7 bases fitting TRBD1. Per germline, CDR1 LGHNA and CDR2 YNFKEQ. Trimming cost V 6 bases and J 6 bases; bases outside gene matches: 8. The CDR3 contains 14 residues. For the CDR3, the DNA is TGTGCCAGCAGTCTGGAGCAGGGGGTTCAGCCCCAGCATTTT. Amino acid sequence: CASSLEQGVQPQHF.

This clonotype was recorded at least ten times. This chain uses TRBV20-1 with TRBJ2-1; D may be TRBD2 (5 bases). The CDR3 runs to 10 residues. Germline V gene lookup returns CDR1 DFQATT and CDR2 SNEGSKA (reference sequence). As DNA, the CDR3 is TGCAGCGCCGGGAACAATGAGCAGTTCTTC. Translation: CSAGNNEQFF.

The table lists this clonotype with a few counts. This chain connects TRBV3-1 to TRBJ2-7; D remains unclear. Germline V CDR1 and CDR2: LGHDT, YNNKEL (reference sequence). Trimming removed 4 bases from V and 6 bases from J, with 10 bases in between. The CDR3 contains 12 residues. CDR3 residues: CASSRGFVEQYF. Written as DNA, the CDR3 is TGTGCCAGCAGCCGTGGGTTTGTCGAGCAGTACTTC.

This clonotype was observed a few times. The genes are TRBV7-6 and TRBJ2-7; possibly TRBD1 or TRBD2 for D (7 bases each). CDR3 size: 14 residues. The ends were cut back, 4 bases at V and 4 bases at J, with 14 bases in the middle. Germline CDR1 is SGHVS and CDR2 is FNYEAQ. The CDR3 spells CASSSLRGGYEQYF. The DNA for the CDR3 is TGTGCCAGCAGCTCCCTCAGGGGGGGATACGAGCAGTACTTC.

This clonotype is a singleton in its sample. This rearrangement joins TRBV14 to TRBJ2-5, with D unclear. CDR3 length: 14 residues. Germline V gene lookup returns CDR1 SGHDN and CDR2 FVKESK. V lost 5 bases to trimming and J lost 2 bases, with 12 bases between them. CDR3 loop: CASSEPRDQETQYF. The CDR3 DNA is TGTGCCAGCAGCGAACCTAGAGATCAAGAGACCCAGTACTTC.

This clonotype was seen only a few times. This chain joins TRBV15 and TRBJ2-3; 12 nucleotides match TRBD2. The CDR3 sequence is 19 residues long. The germline CDR1 and CDR2 sequences are LNHNV and YYDKDF (reference sequence). Trimming at V came to 2 bases and at J to 1 base, leaving 10 bases not matched to a gene. Here the CDR3 DNA reads TGTGCCACCAGCAGACCCCAGAGACTAGCGGGGGATGGCACAGATACGCAGTATTTT. Protein sequence: CATSRPQRLAGDGTDTQYF.

J is TRBJ1-1 and V is TRBV7-2; 7 bases match TRBD1. The length of the CDR3 is 17 residues. Germline values: CDR1 SGHTA, CDR2 FQGNSA. J gave up 5 bases and V 5 bases, and 17 bases lay outside the gene matches. In DNA form, the CDR3 reads TGTGCCAGCAGCCACGGCATCTTAAGGGGGCGCCGAACTGAAGCTTTCTTT. This gives the protein CASSHGILRGRRTEAFF.

The gene calls are TRBV18 and TRBJ2-2, with D perhaps TRBD1 (5 bases). Trimming took 2 bases from V and 0 from J, leaving 10 bases between them. The CDR3 covers 16 residues. CDR1 and CDR2 (germline): KGHSH, LQKENI. The CDR3 loop is CASSPVWGANTGELFF. DNA of the CDR3: TGTGCCAGCTCACCAGTTTGGGGCGCGAACACCGGGGAGCTGTTTTTT.

This clonotype has at least ten counts. The J gene is TRBJ2-7, the V gene TRBV20-1, with D maybe TRBD2 (6 bases). CDR1 is DFQATT, CDR2 SNEGSKA, per germline (reference sequence). The V gene lost 6 bases and the J gene lost 4 bases, with 19 bases spanning the gap. The CDR3 sequence is 14 residues long. CDR3 nucleotide sequence: TGCAGTGCCAACGCGGGACGGATGAAATACGAGCAGTACTTC. Translation: CSANAGRMKYEQYF.

The J gene is TRBJ1-2, the V gene TRBV3-1; no clear D gene. Germline assignment: CDR1 LGHDT and CDR2 YNNKEL (reference sequence). This CDR3 spans 11 amino acids. Trimming pared 2 bases from V and 10 bases from J, leaving 8 bases between. This chain's CDR3 is CASSQFRDYTF. The CDR3 DNA reads as TGTGCCAGCAGCCAATTTCGGGACTACACCTTC.

The rearrangement links TRBV12-3 or TRBV12-4 to TRBJ2-1; unclear D gene. The V gene lost 5 bases and the J gene lost 9 bases, with 8 bases spanning the gap. CDR3 length: 11 amino acids. The CDR3 DNA reads TGTGCCAGCAGTACATCTTCTGAGCAGTTCTTC. This encodes CASSTSSEQFF.

This clonotype was picked up many times. The chain uses TRBV29-1 and TRBJ1-2; TRBD1 is a possible D gene (6 bases). Per the germline V gene, CDR1 is SQVTM and CDR2 is ANQGSEA. Trimming left V 2 bases short and J 4 bases short, with 14 bases between. This CDR3 is 14 amino acids long. CDR3 DNA: TGCAGCGTTGAATCAGGGGACACCGTCTATGGCTACACCTTC. Protein sequence: CSVESGDTVYGYTF.

This clonotype was seen only a few times. The chain links TRBV20-1 to TRBJ2-3, with TRBD2 identical over 12 bases. This CDR3 comprises 14 residues. The J segment lost 5 bases and the V segment lost 6 bases, leaving 6 bases of the junction unmatched. Germline V gene data show CDR1 as DFQATT and CDR2 as SNEGSKA (reference sequence). CDR3 residues: CSAPLAGGEDTQYF. The CDR3 DNA reads as TGCAGTGCACCCCTAGCGGGAGGGGAAGATACGCAGTATTTT.

Points on this clonotype: A much larger clone differs from this one at a single base, so this may be a read error. The genes are TRBV20-1 and TRBJ1-2; maybe TRBD1 (5 bases). The germline V gene has CDR1 DFQATT and CDR2 SNEGSKA (reference sequence). The CDR3 length is 14 residues. This CDR3 reads CSARGGRDVYGDTF. The CDR3 DNA reads as TGCAGTGCTAGAGGAGGAAGGGACGTCTATGGCGACACCTTC.

The sample holds many counts of this clonotype. The J gene is TRBJ2-1, the V gene TRBV29-1; 7 bases are shared with TRBD1. Looked up from germline, CDR1 is SQVTM and CDR2 is ANQGSEA. The ends lost 8 bases at V and 4 bases at J; junction bases unmatched: 11. This CDR3 comprises 14 residues. DNA of the CDR3: TGCAGCACGAGCGACAGGGTCGGGTACAATGAGCAGTTCTTC. Its protein product is CSTSDRVGYNEQFF.